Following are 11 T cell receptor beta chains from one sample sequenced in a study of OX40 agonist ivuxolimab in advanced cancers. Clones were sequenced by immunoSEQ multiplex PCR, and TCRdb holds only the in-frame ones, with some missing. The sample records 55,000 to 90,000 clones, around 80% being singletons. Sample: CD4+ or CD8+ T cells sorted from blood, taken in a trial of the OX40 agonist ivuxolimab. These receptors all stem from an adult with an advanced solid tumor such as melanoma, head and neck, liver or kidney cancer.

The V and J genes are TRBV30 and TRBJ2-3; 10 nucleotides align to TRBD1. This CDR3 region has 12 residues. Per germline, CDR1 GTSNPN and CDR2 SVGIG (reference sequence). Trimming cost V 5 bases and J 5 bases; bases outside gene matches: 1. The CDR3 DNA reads TGTGCCTGGGGACAGGGGGTAGATACGCAGTATTTT. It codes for CAWGQGVDTQYF. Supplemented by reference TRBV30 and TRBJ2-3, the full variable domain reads SQTIHQWPATLVQPVGSPLSLECTVEGTSNPNLYWYRQAAGRGLQLLFYSVGIGQISSEVPQNLSASRPQDRQFILSSKKLLLSDSGFYLCAWGQGVDTQYFGPGTRLTVL.

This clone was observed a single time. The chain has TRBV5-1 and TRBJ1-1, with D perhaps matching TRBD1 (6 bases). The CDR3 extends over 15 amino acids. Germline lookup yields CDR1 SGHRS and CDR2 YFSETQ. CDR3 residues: CVPGPLGMTGPEAFF. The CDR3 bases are TGCGTCCCCGGGCCGCTAGGGATGACAGGTCCTGAAGCTTTCTTT.

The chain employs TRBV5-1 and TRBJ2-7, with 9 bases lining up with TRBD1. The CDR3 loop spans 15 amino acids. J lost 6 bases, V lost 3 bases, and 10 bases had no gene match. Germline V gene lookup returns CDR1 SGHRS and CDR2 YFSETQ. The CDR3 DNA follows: TGCGCCAGCAGCTGGGGGGACAGGGCTTATGGCGAGCAGTACTTC. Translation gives CASSWGDRAYGEQYF.

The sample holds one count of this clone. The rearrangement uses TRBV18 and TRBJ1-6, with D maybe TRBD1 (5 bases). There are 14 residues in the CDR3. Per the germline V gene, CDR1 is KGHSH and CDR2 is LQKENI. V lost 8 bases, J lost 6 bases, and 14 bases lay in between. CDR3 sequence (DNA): TGTGCCAGCCCCTCCACGGGGCCTAATTCACCCCTCCACTTT. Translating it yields CASPSTGPNSPLHF. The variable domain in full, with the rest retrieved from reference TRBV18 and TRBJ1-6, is NAGVMQNPRHLVRRRGQEARLRCSPMKGHSHVYWYRQLPEEGLKFMVYLQKENIIDESGMPKERFSAEFPKEGPSILRIQQVVRGDSAAYFCASPSTGPNSPLHFGNGTRLTVT.

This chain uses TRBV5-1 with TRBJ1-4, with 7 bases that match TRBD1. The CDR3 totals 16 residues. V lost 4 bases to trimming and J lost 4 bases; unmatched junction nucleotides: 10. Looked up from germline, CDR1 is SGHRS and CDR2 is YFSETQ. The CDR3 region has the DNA TGCGCCAGCAGCAGTGGGACAGTCGGAGATAATGAAAAACTGTTTTTT. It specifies CASSSGTVGDNEKLFF.

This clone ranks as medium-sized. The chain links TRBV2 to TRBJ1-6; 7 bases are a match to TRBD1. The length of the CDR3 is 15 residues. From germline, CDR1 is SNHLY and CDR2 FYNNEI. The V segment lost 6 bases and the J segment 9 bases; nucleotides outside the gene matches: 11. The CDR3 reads CASSGSTGSPSPLHF. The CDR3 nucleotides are TGTGCCAGCAGCGGCTCGACAGGGTCACCTTCACCCCTCCACTTT.

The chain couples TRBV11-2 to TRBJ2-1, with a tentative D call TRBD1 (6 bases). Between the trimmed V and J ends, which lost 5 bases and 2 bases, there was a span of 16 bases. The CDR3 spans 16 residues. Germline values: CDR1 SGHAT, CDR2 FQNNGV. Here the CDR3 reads CASSPQGSIPYNEQFF. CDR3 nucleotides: TGTGCCAGCAGCCCACAGGGATCGATTCCCTACAATGAGCAGTTCTTC. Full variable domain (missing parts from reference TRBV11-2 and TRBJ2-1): EAGVAQSPRYKIIEKRQSVAFWCNPISGHATLYWYQQILGQGPKLLIQFQNNGVVDDSQLPKDRFSAERLKGVDSTLKIQPAKLEDSAVYLCASSPQGSIPYNEQFFGPGTRLTVL.

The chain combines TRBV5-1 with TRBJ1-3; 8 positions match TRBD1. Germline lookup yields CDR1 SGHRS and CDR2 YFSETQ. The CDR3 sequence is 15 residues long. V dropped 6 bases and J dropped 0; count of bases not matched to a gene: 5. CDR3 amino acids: CASTTGDASGNTIYF. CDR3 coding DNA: TGCGCCAGCACGACAGGGGATGCCTCTGGAAACACCATATATTTT. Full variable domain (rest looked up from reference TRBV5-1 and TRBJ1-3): KAGVTQTPRYLIKTRGQQVTLSCSPISGHRSVSWYQQTPGQGLQFLFEYFSETQRNKGNFPGRFSGRQFSNSRSEMNVSTLELGDSALYLCASTTGDASGNTIYFGEGSWLTVV.

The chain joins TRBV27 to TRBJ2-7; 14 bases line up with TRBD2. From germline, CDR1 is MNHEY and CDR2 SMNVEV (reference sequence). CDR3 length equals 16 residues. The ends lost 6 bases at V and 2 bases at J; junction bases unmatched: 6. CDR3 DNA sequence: TGTGCCAGCAGAGGACTAGCGGGGGGCGAAACCTACGAGCAGTACTTC. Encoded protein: CASRGLAGGETYEQYF.

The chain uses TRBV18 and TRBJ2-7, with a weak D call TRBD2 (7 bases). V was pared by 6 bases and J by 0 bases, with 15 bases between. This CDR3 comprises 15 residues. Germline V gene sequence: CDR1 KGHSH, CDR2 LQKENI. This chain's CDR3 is CASSGGQTSSYEQYF. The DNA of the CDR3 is TGTGCCAGCTCCGGGGGGCAGACAAGCTCCTACGAGCAGTACTTC.

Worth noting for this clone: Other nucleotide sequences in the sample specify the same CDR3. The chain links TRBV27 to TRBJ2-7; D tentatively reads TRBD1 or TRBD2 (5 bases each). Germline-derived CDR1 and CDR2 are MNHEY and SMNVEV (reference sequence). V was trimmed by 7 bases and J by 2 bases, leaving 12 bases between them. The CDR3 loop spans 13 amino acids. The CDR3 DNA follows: TGTGCCAGCACGGGCCAGGGAGCCTACGAGCAGTACTTC. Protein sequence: CASTGQGAYEQYF.